The rows below give T cell receptor beta chains drawn from one sample of a study of shared clonotypes between healthy human individuals. Data came from immunoSEQ multiplex PCR; TCRdb stores just in-frame clones and leaves some out. Here the sample spans around 2.1 million clones, about 92% being singletons. Sequencing was carried out using naive CD8+ T cells from PBMCs. The source of these receptors is a man aged 18 to 35 in good health. Some clones in this sample may be carry-over from other donors' samples. Each CDR3 is given with its conserved first and last residue. A D gene is named only where the DNA matches it firmly. Clone size is given for some rows only: seen once, a few or many times, or a class if the clone is expanded.

>-|-|TRBJ2-2|TRBV6-5
CASSFIIANTGELFF
TGTGCCAGCAGTTTTATCATAGCGAACACCGGGGAGCTGTTTTTT
>TRBD1|-|TRBJ2-7|TRBV15
CATSRDWGTGADYEQYF
TGTGCCACCAGCAGAGATTGGGGGACAGGGGCTGACTACGAGCAGTACTTC
>-|-|TRBJ2-7|TRBV27
CASSLSRLNEQYF
TGTGCCAGCAGTTTATCCCGACTTAACGAGCAGTACTTC
>-|once|TRBJ2-3|TRBV4-3
CASSTGRSLVTDTQYF
TGCGCCAGCAGCACCGGACGGAGCCTAGTCACAGATACGCAGTATTTT
>TRBD2|-|TRBJ2-7|TRBV5-1
CASSSEAGGVEQYF
TGCGCCAGCAGCTCGGAGGCGGGAGGAGTCGAGCAGTACTTC
>-|-|TRBJ2-1|TRBV4-1
CASSQDNVPIDEQFF
TGCGCCAGCAGCCAAGATAACGTCCCGATTGATGAGCAGTTCTTC
>-|-|TRBJ2-6|TRBV28
CASSLGQLWGANVLTF
TGTGCCAGCAGTTTAGGACAGCTCTGGGGAGCCAACGTCCTGACTTTC
>-|-|TRBJ2-2|TRBV5-1
CASSLGRELFF
TGCGCCAGCAGCTTGGGAAGGGAGCTGTTTTTT
>TRBD1|-|TRBJ2-3|TRBV27
CASRGWDRVTDTQYF
TGTGCCAGCAGGGGTTGGGACAGGGTCACAGATACGCAGTATTTT
>-|-|TRBJ2-7|TRBV4-2
CASSQDKAGGISSYEQYF
TGTGCCAGCAGCCAAGATAAGGCGGGCGGGATCAGCTCCTACGAGCAGTACTTC
>-|-|TRBJ2-5|TRBV7-9
CASSPPRGQETQYF
TGTGCCAGCAGCCCCCCGAGAGGTCAAGAGACCCAGTACTTC
>-|-|TRBJ2-7|TRBV7-9
CASSNTMPPYEQYF
TGTGCCAGCAGCAACACTATGCCCCCCTACGAGCAGTACTTC
>-|-|TRBJ2-3|TRBV7-9
CASSLYPNTQYF
TGTGCCAGCAGCTTATACCCCAATACGCAGTATTTT
>-|-|TRBJ2-1|TRBV28
CASSLKTRSYNEQFF
TGTGCCAGCAGTTTAAAGACCCGATCCTACAATGAGCAGTTCTTC
>-|-|TRBJ2-7|TRBV11-2
CASSLGGRSYEQYF
TGTGCCAGCAGCTTAGGTGGCAGATCCTACGAGCAGTACTTC
>TRBD1|-|TRBJ2-7|TRBV7-9
CASSRTGNNYEQYF
TGTGCCAGCAGCCGGACAGGGAACAACTACGAGCAGTACTTC
>TRBD1|-|TRBJ2-1|TRBV15
CATSRDLEGAYEQFF
TGTGCCACCAGCAGAGATCTAGAGGGGGCGTATGAGCAGTTCTTC
>-|-|TRBJ2-4|TRBV2
CASSGGATLAKNIQYF
TGTGCCAGCAGCGGAGGGGCGACGCTAGCCAAAAACATTCAGTACTTC
>TRBD1|once|TRBJ1-1|TRBV9
CASSVAGGSDTEAFF
TGTGCCAGCAGCGTTGCAGGGGGATCGGACACTGAAGCTTTCTTT